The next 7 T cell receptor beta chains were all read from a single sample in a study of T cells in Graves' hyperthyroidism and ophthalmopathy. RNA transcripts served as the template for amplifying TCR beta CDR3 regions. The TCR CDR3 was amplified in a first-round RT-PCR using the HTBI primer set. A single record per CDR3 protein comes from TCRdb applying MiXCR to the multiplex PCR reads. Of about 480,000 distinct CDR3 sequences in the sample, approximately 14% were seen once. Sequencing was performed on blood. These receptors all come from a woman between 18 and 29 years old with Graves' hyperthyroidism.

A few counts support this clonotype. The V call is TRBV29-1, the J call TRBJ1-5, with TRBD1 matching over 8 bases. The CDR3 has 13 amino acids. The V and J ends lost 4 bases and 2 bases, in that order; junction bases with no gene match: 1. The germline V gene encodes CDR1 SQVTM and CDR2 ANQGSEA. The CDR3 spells CSVGTGCNQPQHF. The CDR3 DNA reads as TGCAGCGTTGGGACAGGGTGCAATCAGCCCCAGCATTTT.

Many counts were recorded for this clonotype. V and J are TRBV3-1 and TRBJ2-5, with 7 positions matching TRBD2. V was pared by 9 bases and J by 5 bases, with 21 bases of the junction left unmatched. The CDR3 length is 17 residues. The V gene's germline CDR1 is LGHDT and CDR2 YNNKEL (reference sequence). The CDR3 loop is CASSPSQVGGPGETQYF. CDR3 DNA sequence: TGTGCCAGTTCCCCTTCTCAAGTGGGAGGGCCGGGGGAGACCCAGTACTTC.

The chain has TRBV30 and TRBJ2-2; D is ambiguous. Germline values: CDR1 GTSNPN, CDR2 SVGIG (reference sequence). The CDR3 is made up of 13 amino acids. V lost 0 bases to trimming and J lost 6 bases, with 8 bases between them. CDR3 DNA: TGTGCCTGGAGTGTACTCCTCGCCGGGGAGCTGTTTTTT. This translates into CAWSVLLAGELFF.

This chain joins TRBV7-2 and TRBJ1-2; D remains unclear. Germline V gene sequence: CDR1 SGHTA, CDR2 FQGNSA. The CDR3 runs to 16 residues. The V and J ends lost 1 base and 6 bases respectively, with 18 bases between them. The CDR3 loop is CASSLGGRGVRDGYTF. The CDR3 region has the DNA TGTGCCAGCAGCTTAGGCGGTCGCGGCGTAAGGGATGGCTACACCTTC.

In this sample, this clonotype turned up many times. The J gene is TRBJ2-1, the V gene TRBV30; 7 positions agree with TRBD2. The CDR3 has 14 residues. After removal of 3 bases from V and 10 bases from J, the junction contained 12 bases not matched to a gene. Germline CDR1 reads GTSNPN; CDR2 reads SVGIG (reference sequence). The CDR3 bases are TGTGCCTGGAGCGCCCCTCCAACGCGGGAGGAGCAGTTCTTC. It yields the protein CAWSAPPTREEQFF.

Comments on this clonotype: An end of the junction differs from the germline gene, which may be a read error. CDR3 nucleotide sequence: TGCACTAGTGGTTTGCAGGGGATGGAGCACTATGGCTACACCTTC. Protein sequence: CTSGLQGMEHYGYTF. V usage is TRBV12-5 and J usage is TRBJ1-2; D is perhaps TRBD1 (6 bases). The CDR3 sequence is 15 residues long. Per germline, CDR1 LGHNT and CDR2 FRNRAP. Filled out from reference TRBV12-5 and TRBJ1-2, the complete variable domain reads DARVTQTPRHKVTEMGQEVTMRCQPILGHNTVFWYRQTMMQGLELLAYFRNRAPLDDSGMPKDRFSAEMPDATLATLKIQPSEPRDSAVYFCTSGLQGMEHYGYTFGSGTRLTVV.

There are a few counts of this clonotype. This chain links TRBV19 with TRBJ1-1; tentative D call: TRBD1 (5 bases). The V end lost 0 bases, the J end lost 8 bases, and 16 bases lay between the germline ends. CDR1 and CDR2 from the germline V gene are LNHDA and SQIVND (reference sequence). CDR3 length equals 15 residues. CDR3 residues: CASSIDLVPGAEAFF. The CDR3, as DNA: TGTGCCAGTAGTATAGATCTAGTCCCTGGGGCCGAAGCTTTCTTT.